The 15 T cell receptor beta chains presented below share a single source sample, sequenced in a study of cytomegalovirus exposure and HLA in healthy donors. Vbeta (60) and Jbeta (13) primers were used in the PCR. The protocol was immunoSEQ multiplex PCR, while the TCRdb copy is restricted to in-frame clones and leaves out a portion. The top ten hold about 3% of the sample, which has some 130,000 clones, about four fifths seen once. The source material was PBMCs. These receptors were taken from a female donor in good health and CMV-seronegative.

This chain uses TRBV9 with TRBJ1-2; D gene uncertain. V gave up 0 bases and J gave up 7 bases, with 13 bases separating them. The CDR3 is 14 amino acids. CDR1 is SGDLS, CDR2 YYNGEE, per germline. Here the CDR3 reads CASSVESRMGGYTF. CDR3 nucleotides: TGTGCCAGCAGCGTAGAGTCTAGGATGGGTGGCTACACCTTC.

The V call is TRBV2, the J call TRBJ1-2; 8 bases line up with TRBD1. The CDR3 contains 14 residues. The J segment lost 8 bases and the V segment lost 8 bases, leaving 13 bases of the junction unmatched. The V gene's germline CDR1 is SNHLY and CDR2 FYNNEI. The CDR3 DNA is TGTGCCAGCCTTTTCCAACGACAGGGGAGCGGCTACACCTTC. Its translation is CASLFQRQGSGYTF. Full variable domain (rest looked up from reference TRBV2 and TRBJ1-2): EPEVTQTPSHQVTQMGQEVILRCVPISNHLYFYWYRQILGQKVEFLVSFYNNEISEKSEIFDDQFSVERPDGSNFTLKIRSTKLEDSAMYFCASLFQRQGSGYTFGSGTRLTVV.

The gene calls are TRBV28 and TRBJ1-1, with 7 positions matching TRBD1. V shed 9 bases, J shed 1 base, and the junction held 17 bases outside the gene matches. The CDR3 has 17 residues. CDR1 MDHEN and CDR2 SYDVKM come from the germline V gene. CDR3 nucleotide sequence: TGTGCCAGTTACAACTCCCTTTCTCAGGGGGGGAACACTGAAGCTTTCTTT. Amino acids: CASYNSLSQGGNTEAFF.

The chain employs TRBV7-9 and TRBJ1-1; 10 bases are shared with TRBD1. Germline V gene sequence: CDR1 SEHNR, CDR2 FQNEAQ (reference sequence). This CDR3 contains 15 residues. V shed 4 bases and J 1 base; nucleotides not matched to a gene: 3. The CDR3 sequence: CASSYWTGGNTEAFF. The CDR3, as DNA: TGTGCCAGCAGCTACTGGACAGGGGGGAACACTGAAGCTTTCTTT.

The chain uses TRBV11-3 and TRBJ2-3; 10 nucleotides line up with TRBD1. The V gene end was trimmed by 0 bases and the J gene end by 4 bases; junction bases not matched to a gene: 4. The length of the CDR3 is 16 residues. Looked up from germline, CDR1 is SGHNT and CDR2 is YENEEA. The CDR3 DNA reads as TGTGCCAGCAGCTTAGATGGACAGGGGGTCGCAGATACGCAGTATTTT. This sequence encodes CASSLDGQGVADTQYF.

This chain links TRBV7-6 with TRBJ1-4; D is unresolved. This CDR3 is built from 13 residues. V lost 5 bases and J lost 7, with 11 bases in between. CDR1 is SGHVS, CDR2 FNYEAQ, per germline. CDR3 sequence (DNA): TGTGCCAGCAGCCACTCCTTGAGTGAAAAACTGTTTTTT. Protein product: CASSHSLSEKLFF.

J is TRBJ2-1 and V is TRBV4-1; the D gene is possibly TRBD2 (5 bases). The germline V and J ends were trimmed by 0 bases and 13 bases, with 13 bases remaining between them. The CDR3 runs to 13 residues. Germline-derived CDR1 and CDR2 are MGHRA and YSYEKL. CDR3 sequence: CASSQEEGTSQFF. DNA of the CDR3: TGCGCCAGCAGCCAAGAAGAGGGAACCTCCCAGTTCTTC.

The CDR3 sequence: CASSQELQAGGPQETQYF. In DNA form, the CDR3 reads TGTGCCAGCAGCCAAGAGTTACAAGCGGGAGGACCACAAGAGACCCAGTACTTC. The chain uses TRBV4-2 and TRBJ2-5, with TRBD2 identical over 9 bases. CDR3 size: 18 residues. The V and J ends lost 0 bases and 2 bases, in that order; junction bases with no gene match: 10. Germline CDR1 LGHNA, CDR2 YNFKEQ.

This clone appeared a few times. This chain links TRBV5-1 with TRBJ1-2; a possible D gene is TRBD1 (5 bases). Trimming left V 1 base short and J 2 bases short, with 15 bases between. The CDR3 runs 16 residues. CDR1 and CDR2 from the germline V gene are SGHRS and YFSETQ. CDR3 nucleotides: TGCGCCAGCAGCTTGTCTGTCGGGGAGGGGAACTATGGCTACACCTTC. As protein: CASSLSVGEGNYGYTF.

The chain combines TRBV11-2 with TRBJ1-4; possibly TRBD1 for D (5 bases). This CDR3 spans 15 amino acids. The germline gives CDR1 SGHAT, CDR2 FQNNGV. Trimming removed 4 bases from V and 3 bases from J, with 12 bases in between. The CDR3 coding sequence is TGTGCCAGCAGCTCCCGAATCAGGGCTAATGAAAAACTGTTTTTT. Encoded protein: CASSSRIRANEKLFF. The variable domain in full, completed from reference TRBV11-2 and TRBJ1-4, reads EAGVAQSPRYKIIEKRQSVAFWCNPISGHATLYWYQQILGQGPKLLIQFQNNGVVDDSQLPKDRFSAERLKGVDSTLKIQPAKLEDSAVYLCASSSRIRANEKLFFGSGTQLSVL.

This clone came up once. The chain has TRBV5-4 and TRBJ2-5; 7 nucleotides align to TRBD2. The germline V gene encodes CDR1 SGHNT and CDR2 YYREEE (reference sequence). After removal of 0 bases from V and 2 bases from J, the junction contained 1 base not matched to a gene. CDR3 length: 14 amino acids. The CDR3 DNA reads TGTGCCAGCAGCTTGGTGGGGGGGCAAGAGACCCAGTACTTC. This translates into CASSLVGGQETQYF.

The V and J genes are TRBV7-9 and TRBJ2-7; 9 bases align to TRBD2. The germline CDR1 and CDR2 sequences are SEHNR and FQNEAQ (reference sequence). Unmatched junction bases numbered 11, after V lost 5 bases and J lost 3 bases. This CDR3 is 16 amino acids long. The chain's CDR3 is CASSLGTSPRGYEQYF. The CDR3, as DNA: TGTGCCAGCAGCCTCGGGACTAGCCCAAGAGGCTACGAGCAGTACTTC.

The J gene is TRBJ2-1, the V gene TRBV5-1, with 14 bases aligning to TRBD2. This CDR3 spans 15 amino acids. Germline CDR1 SGHRS, CDR2 YFSETQ. Trimming took 4 bases from V and 9 from J; bases not matched to a gene: 6. The CDR3 region is CASSVGTSGSGEQFF. CDR3 coding DNA: TGCGCCAGCAGCGTCGGGACTAGCGGGAGTGGTGAGCAGTTCTTC. Together with reference TRBV5-1 and TRBJ2-1, the CDR3 gives the full variable domain: KAGVTQTPRYLIKTRGQQVTLSCSPISGHRSVSWYQQTPGQGLQFLFEYFSETQRNKGNFPGRFSGRQFSNSRSEMNVSTLELGDSALYLCASSVGTSGSGEQFFGPGTRLTVL.

The V gene is TRBV9, the J gene TRBJ2-3, with 9 bases lining up with TRBD2. Germline V gene lookup returns CDR1 SGDLS and CDR2 YYNGEE. The CDR3 spans 15 residues. Losses at the gene ends were 4 bases for V and 7 bases for J; bases not matched to a gene: 10. The CDR3 DNA reads TGTGCCAGCAGCCCCCAAGGGCGGGGGGGTTATACGCAGTATTTT. Encoded protein: CASSPQGRGGYTQYF.

The chain links TRBV4-3 to TRBJ2-7; 8 bases match TRBD1. The CDR3 contains 16 residues. Trimming took 1 base from V and 6 from J; bases not matched to a gene: 11. CDR1 and CDR2 (germline): LGHNA, YSLEER. CDR3 sequence (DNA): TGCGCCAGCAGCCAAGGGTCCAGGGGGCATCGGCTCGAGCAGTACTTC. Its translation is CASSQGSRGHRLEQYF.